The 22 T cell receptor beta chains given below trace back to one sample, sequenced in a study of T cell responses to AZD1222 COVID-19 vaccine (dated by TCRdb to the early 2020s). The time point label corresponds to: baseline before first vaccination. Library method: the immunoSEQ multiplex PCR assay. TCRdb re-hosts the immuneACCESS table, in-frame sequences only. Its copies lack some clones; in the studies checked, an unresolved V gene accounts for under half of them, and the cause for the rest is not known. The table for this sample lists around 150,000 clones; 94% of them were counted only once. Roughly 1.3% of the sample goes to the ten largest clones. The sequences come from peripheral blood, collected on day 0 of AZD1222 vaccination. These receptor sequences come from an adult in good health.

The V gene is TRBV30, the J gene TRBJ1-1, with TRBD1 as a possible D gene (6 bases). Germline V gene lookup returns CDR1 GTSNPN and CDR2 SVGIG (reference sequence). Deletions cut 1 base from V and 5 bases from J, with 14 bases between. This CDR3 has 14 amino acids. The CDR3 DNA reads as TGTGCCTGGAGTGAACGGGGGGCCTGGACTGAAGCTTTCTTT. Its protein product is CAWSERGAWTEAFF.

This chain connects TRBV24-1 to TRBJ2-1; TRBD1 agrees at 10 bases. Unmatched junction bases numbered 7, after V lost 5 bases and J lost 4 bases. Germline V gives CDR1 KGHDR, CDR2 SFDVKD. The CDR3 covers 16 residues. The CDR3 is CATSAGDRGGYNEQFF. CDR3 DNA: TGTGCCACCAGTGCCGGGGACAGGGGTGGATACAATGAGCAGTTCTTC.

V usage is TRBV27 and J usage is TRBJ1-2; D is perhaps TRBD1 (6 bases). The CDR3 length is 12 residues. Germline CDR1 is MNHEY and CDR2 is SMNVEV (reference sequence). Deletions cut 8 bases from V and 5 bases from J, with 12 bases between. CDR3 in amino acids: CASSGTLYGYTF. The CDR3 coding sequence is TGTGCCAGCTCCGGGACACTTTATGGCTACACCTTC.

The gene calls are TRBV7-9 and TRBJ1-1, with D tentatively TRBD1 (6 bases). Germline V lookup: CDR1 SEHNR, CDR2 FQNEAQ (reference sequence). The length of the CDR3 is 15 residues. Trimming removed 5 bases from V and 0 bases from J, with 13 bases in between. The CDR3 DNA is TGTGCCAGCAGCCCCGCGGACAGTTTGAACACTGAAGCTTTCTTT. Translating it yields CASSPADSLNTEAFF.

A single count supports this clone. This chain joins TRBV6-2 or TRBV6-3 and TRBJ1-2, with D perhaps TRBD1 (6 bases). The germline CDR1 and CDR2 sequences are MNHEY and SVGEGT. Trimming cost V 5 bases and J 4 bases, with 17 bases left between them. The CDR3 length is 15 residues. The CDR3 DNA sequence: TGTGCCAGCAGTAACCCCCGGACAGATACCTATGGCTACACCTTC. Protein sequence: CASSNPRTDTYGYTF.

The chain uses TRBV3-1 (or the pseudogene TRBV3-2) and TRBJ1-4; TRBD1 might be the D (6 bases). V gave up 4 bases and J gave up 3 bases, with 18 bases separating them. The CDR3 sequence is 17 residues long. Germline V gene data show CDR1 as LGHDT and CDR2 as YNNKEL (reference sequence). CDR3 bases: TGTGCCAGCAGCCCACCTTTGAGGGACATAGCTAATGAAAAACTGTTTTTT. It codes for CASSPPLRDIANEKLFF.

This clone was recorded only once. The chain has TRBV19 and TRBJ2-1; possibly TRBD2 for D (6 bases). There are 16 residues in the CDR3. The V end lost 8 bases, the J end lost 0 bases, and 17 bases lay between the germline ends. Germline-derived CDR1 and CDR2 are LNHDA and SQIVND (reference sequence). The CDR3 loop is CASSPLRAGSYNEQFF. Here the CDR3 DNA reads TGTGCCAGTTCTCCCCTTAGAGCGGGCTCCTACAATGAGCAGTTCTTC.

V is TRBV7-9 and J is TRBJ1-5, with TRBD1 as a possible D gene (5 bases). The CDR3 extends over 15 amino acids. The V and J ends lost 5 bases and 3 bases respectively, with 14 bases between them. Germline V gene data show CDR1 as SEHNR and CDR2 as FQNEAQ (reference sequence). This CDR3 reads CASSPIDGHNQPQHF. DNA for the CDR3: TGTGCCAGCAGCCCGATCGACGGACACAATCAGCCCCAGCATTTT. Filled out from reference TRBV7-9 and TRBJ1-5, the complete variable domain reads DTGVSQNPRHKITKRGQNVTFRCDPISEHNRLYWYRQTLGQGPEFLTYFQNEAQLEKSRLLSDRFSAERPKGSFSTLEIQRTEQGDSAMYLCASSPIDGHNQPQHFGDGTRLSIL.

The chain joins TRBV7-9 to TRBJ2-5; tentatively, D is TRBD2 (5 bases). The CDR3 sequence is 13 residues long. Per germline, CDR1 SEHNR and CDR2 FQNEAQ (reference sequence). V was shortened by 11 bases and J by 2 bases, with 15 bases between the two germline ends. The CDR3 spells CAGSFTVQETQYF. The CDR3 nucleotides read TGTGCCGGGAGTTTTACGGTACAAGAGACCCAGTACTTC.

The CDR3 loop reads CASSQDHLNEKLFF. The CDR3 nucleotides are TGTGCCAGCAGCCAGGACCACCTTAATGAAAAACTGTTTTTT. The chain is built from TRBV4-2 and TRBJ1-4, with D uncertain. In germline, CDR1 is LGHNA, CDR2 YNFKEQ. Between the trimmed V and J ends, which lost 3 bases and 4 bases, there was a span of 9 bases. The CDR3 covers 14 residues.

This chain joins TRBV18 and TRBJ1-2, with D perhaps matching TRBD1 (5 bases). Deletions cut 3 bases from V and 1 base from J, with 9 bases between. The CDR3 covers 14 residues. Germline V gene data show CDR1 as KGHSH and CDR2 as LQKENI. CDR3 bases: TGTGCCAGCTCACCGGGACGGATTAACTATGGCTACACCTTC. This gives the protein CASSPGRINYGYTF. The variable domain in full, with the rest retrieved from reference TRBV18 and TRBJ1-2, is NAGVMQNPRHLVRRRGQEARLRCSPMKGHSHVYWYRQLPEEGLKFMVYLQKENIIDESGMPKERFSAEFPKEGPSILRIQQVVRGDSAAYFCASSPGRINYGYTFGSGTRLTVV.

Only one count was recorded for this clone. The chain links TRBV6-5 to TRBJ2-1; 11 bases are shared with TRBD2. CDR3 length equals 15 residues. Germline V gives CDR1 MNHEY, CDR2 SVGAGI. V dropped 2 bases and J dropped 15; count of bases not matched to a gene: 12. CDR3 protein: CASSYLLAGGRELFF. The CDR3 region has the DNA TGTGCCAGCAGTTACCTCCTAGCGGGAGGACGGGAGTTGTTCTTC.

V usage is TRBV24-1 and J usage is TRBJ1-5, with TRBD1 identical over 7 bases. V lost 10 bases and J lost 5; bases outside the gene matches: 10. The CDR3 contains 14 residues. The germline CDR1 and CDR2 sequences are KGHDR and SFDVKD. The CDR3 protein is CATSGQAGDQPQHF. CDR3 nucleotides: TGTGCCACTTCTGGACAGGCTGGGGATCAGCCCCAGCATTTT.

The chain recombines TRBV7-9 with TRBJ2-7; 8 bases match TRBD2. V dropped 1 base and J dropped 6; count of bases not matched to a gene: 2. The CDR3 has 13 amino acids. CDR1 and CDR2 from the germline V gene are SEHNR and FQNEAQ (reference sequence). This chain's CDR3 is CASSLGSGSEQYV. CDR3 in DNA: TGTGCCAGCAGCTTAGGAAGCGGGAGCGAGCAGTACGTC.

The CDR3 region has the DNA TGTGCCAGCAGCCCGGGACTAGCGGGCCCCGGGGAGCTGTTTTTT. Residues: CASSPGLAGPGELFF. The gene calls are TRBV5-6 and TRBJ2-2; 12 bases match TRBD2. CDR3 length: 15 residues. Germline V gene lookup returns CDR1 SGHDT and CDR2 YYEEEE. J lost 6 bases, V lost 4 bases, and 4 bases had no gene match.

The V gene is TRBV19, the J gene TRBJ1-5; D not certain. CDR1 is LNHDA and CDR2 is SQIVND in the germline V gene (reference sequence). This CDR3 has 15 amino acids. V dropped 3 bases and J dropped 0 bases, with 9 bases sitting between them. This CDR3 reads CASSMLGYSNQPQHF. CDR3 bases: TGTGCCAGTAGTATGCTCGGATATAGCAATCAGCCCCAGCATTTT.

The chain links TRBV2 to TRBJ2-1; D possibly corresponds to TRBD1 (6 bases). Trimming cost V 5 bases and J 6 bases, with 17 bases left between them. The CDR3 has 15 amino acids. CDR1 and CDR2 (germline): SNHLY, FYNNEI. The CDR3 nucleotides are TGTGCCAGCAGTATCAGGGGTACCACGGCCAATGAGCAGTTCTTC. This translates into CASSIRGTTANEQFF.

This clone was seen a single time. The chain links TRBV7-9 to TRBJ2-1, with D unresolved. V shed 5 bases and J shed 6 bases, with 14 bases lying between them. Germline-derived CDR1 and CDR2 are SEHNR and FQNEAQ (reference sequence). The CDR3 covers 14 residues. The CDR3 spells CASSLAVFINEQFF. The CDR3 DNA reads as TGTGCCAGCAGCCTCGCGGTGTTTATCAATGAGCAGTTCTTC.

The V gene is TRBV9, the J gene TRBJ1-6, with TRBD1 identical over 7 bases. Germline loops: CDR1 SGDLS, CDR2 YYNGEE. CDR3 size: 15 residues. V shed 4 bases, J shed 7 bases, and the junction held 8 bases outside the gene matches. CDR3 residues: CASSPRQGGNSPLHF. As DNA, the CDR3 is TGTGCCAGCAGCCCTAGACAGGGAGGGAATTCACCCCTCCACTTT. The entire variable domain, with the rest obtained from reference TRBV9 and TRBJ1-6, is as follows: DSGVTQTPKHLITATGQRVTLRCSPRSGDLSVYWYQQSLDQGLQFLIQYYNGEERAKGNILERFSAQQFPDLHSELNLSSLELGDSALYFCASSPRQGGNSPLHFGNGTRLTVT.

The genes are TRBV3-1 (or the pseudogene TRBV3-2) and TRBJ1-4, with TRBD1 matching 9 bases. This CDR3 has 19 residues. The V gene end was trimmed by 4 bases and the J gene end by 8 bases; junction bases not matched to a gene: 20. Germline V lookup: CDR1 LGHDT, CDR2 YNNKEL (reference sequence). The DNA of the CDR3 is TGTGCCAGCAGCCCTATTCGTGGGGACAGGGTGGTGCCGGACGAAAAACTGTTTTTT. Its translation is CASSPIRGDRVVPDEKLFF.

The J gene is TRBJ2-3, the V gene TRBV29-1, with 9 bases matching TRBD2. This CDR3 is 16 amino acids long. V dropped 4 bases and J dropped 0; count of bases not matched to a gene: 8. Germline V gene lookup returns CDR1 SQVTM and CDR2 ANQGSEA. As DNA, the CDR3 is TGCAGCGTTGGCACTAGCGGGTTTACTAGCACAGATACGCAGTATTTT. It yields the protein CSVGTSGFTSTDTQYF.

The chain uses TRBV2 and TRBJ2-1, with D possibly being TRBD1 or TRBD2 (5 bases each). The CDR3 has 15 residues. Trimming cost V 7 bases and J 8 bases, with 21 bases left between them. CDR1 is SNHLY and CDR2 is FYNNEI in the germline V gene. The CDR3 loop is CASIQGILPGDEQFF. CDR3 DNA: TGTGCCAGCATCCAGGGTATACTGCCCGGGGATGAGCAGTTCTTC.